The clone carrying this TCR beta chain has ten or more counts. Its matching antigen is unknown. The library gave individual cDNA molecules unique molecular identifiers. In the authors' workflow: Between about 20,000 and 690,600 TCRs appeared in each sample, and the median stood at 95,638. TCRdb re-analysed the RACE reads in MiXCR, keeping a single row per CDR3 protein. TCRdb's processing, not the authors', yielded these V and J calls. This sample yields over 35,000 distinct CDR3 sequences, of which around 3.4% are seen a single time; 5.6% belongs to the top ten. CDR1 MNHNY and CDR2 SVGAGI come from the germline V gene (reference sequence). The CDR3 sequence is 14 residues long. The V and J ends lost 0 bases and 7 bases respectively, with 12 bases between them. These data originate in a study of human T cells and chemical hapten exposure. Turning to the study itself: Small pooled library volume differences chiefly drove per-sample TCR yield variation. General study points: There was no change with DPC sensitization in TCRs above 1 in 1000 frequency.

Time point meaning: healthy volunteer bleed at 6 weeks. Unfractionated whole blood yielded the extracted total RNA. The TCR was taken from a human donor in good health. Some clones in this sample may be carry-over from other donors' samples. The specimen sequenced was whole blood. The chain uses TRBV6-6 and TRBJ1-1, with D possibly matching TRBD1 (6 bases). The CDR3 protein is CASSYSSRDIEAFF. The DNA of the CDR3 is TGTGCCAGCAGTTACTCCAGCCGGGACATTGAAGCTTTCTTT.